This T cell receptor beta chain was retrieved from a study of glioma-infiltrating T cells (dated by TCRdb to the mid-2010s). About the full investigation: Glioma tissue, non-neoplastic brain tissue and matched peripheral blood mononuclear cells were used as sources from which TCR alpha- and beta-chain repertoires were sequenced. To measure divergence between tissue and blood T-cell populations, each tissue-infiltrating repertoire was compared with the peripheral blood repertoire of the same patient. Three low-grade glioma patients, 7 to 9 primary glioblastoma patients and three non-glioma patients contributing non-neoplastic brain tissue were included in the paired cohort.

TCR alpha and beta CDR3 regions were amplified with the iRepertoire nested amplicon-rescue multiplex PCR (arm-PCR) platform from RNA. The input for one-step reverse transcription and amplification was 100-400 ng of tissue mRNA or PBMC total RNA. Following bead purification, Illumina adapters were added by a secondary multiplex PCR, and the libraries were gel-purified between 200 and 400 bp. The libraries contained internal 6-nucleotide barcodes that were used for demultiplexing. Libraries were sequenced on an Illumina MiSeq with 2x220 or 2x250 nucleotide paired-end reads. The authors processed their data as follows. Paired reads were merged with FLASH 1.2.11 and aligned to the GRCh37 human genome with BWA-MEM before extracting TRA and TRB reads. For V and J assignment, an IMGT-derived reference of cassette sequences and CDR3 motifs that included pseudogenes was used. Reads were translated in three frames, and productive CDR3s were defined as those with a C...FGXG motif and no stop codons. Clonotypes were defined as unique combinations of V-J cassette pair and CDR3 amino acid sequence. Hamming distance filtering was applied to reads, with thresholds set by the sequence error rate of each sample in mapped regions. The public reads were quality trimmed at Q25 with fastp and then assembled into clones with MiXCR by TCRdb, keeping productive beta chains. Identical CDR3 protein sequences are pooled into one entry, listed with their most common genes and DNA. These V and J calls rely on TCRdb rather than the paper's analysis. For this sample the table gives under 200,000 distinct CDR3 sequences, of which roughly a third were detected only once. Around 20% of the sample rests with the top ten.

The sample holds many counts of this clonotype. Its antigen has not been determined. Per-base qualities were not stored, and no clone one base away is much larger. The CDR3 runs 14 residues from the cysteine to the phenylalanine. Just CDR3 DNA is preserved here, 42 bases in frame from base 1. The CDR1 and CDR2 encoded by the germline V gene are KGHSH and LQKENI. V is cut by 4 bases and J by 4 bases, and the space between the germline ends is 12 bases. Findings and caveats that apply to the study as a whole: VJ-independent divergence between tissue and blood was found to be below expectation in non-neoplastic patients but above expectation in all gliomas, particularly low-grade gliomas. Group comparisons were based on small numbers of patients: three non-neoplastic, three low-grade glioma and roughly 8 glioblastoma patients. Only a very small number of CDR3 sequences turned up in both tissue and blood, a result put down to high CDR3 diversity combined with limited sampling.

This TCR was sampled from a human donor with low-grade glioma or glioblastoma, undergoing nonglioma brain surgery, or in good health (not recorded which). The chain is encoded by TRBV18 joined to TRBJ2-3; the D gene is possibly TRBD1, with 5 bases matching. Sequenced sample: glioma tissue, nonneoplastic brain tissue, or PBMCs (not recorded which). At the DNA level, the sequence is TGTGCCAGCTCACTGCAGGGTACATCAGATACGCAGTATTTT. This is translated as CASSLQGTSDTQYF.